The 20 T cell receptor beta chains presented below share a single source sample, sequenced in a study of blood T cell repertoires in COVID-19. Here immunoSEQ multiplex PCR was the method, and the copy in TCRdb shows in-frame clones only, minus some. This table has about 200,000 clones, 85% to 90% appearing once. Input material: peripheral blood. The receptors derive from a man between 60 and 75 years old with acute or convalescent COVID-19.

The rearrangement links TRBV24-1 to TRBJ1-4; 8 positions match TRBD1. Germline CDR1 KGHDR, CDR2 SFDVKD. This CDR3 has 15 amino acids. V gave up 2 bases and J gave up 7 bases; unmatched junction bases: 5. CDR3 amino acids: CATSDWTGNREKLFF. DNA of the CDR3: TGTGCCACCAGTGATTGGACAGGGAATCGTGAAAAACTGTTTTTT.

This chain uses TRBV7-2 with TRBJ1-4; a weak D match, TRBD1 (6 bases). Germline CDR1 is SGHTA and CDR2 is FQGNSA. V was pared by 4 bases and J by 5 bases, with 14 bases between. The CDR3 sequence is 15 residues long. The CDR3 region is CASSWQGTPNEKLFF. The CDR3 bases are TGTGCCAGCAGCTGGCAGGGGACACCGAATGAAAAACTGTTTTTT.

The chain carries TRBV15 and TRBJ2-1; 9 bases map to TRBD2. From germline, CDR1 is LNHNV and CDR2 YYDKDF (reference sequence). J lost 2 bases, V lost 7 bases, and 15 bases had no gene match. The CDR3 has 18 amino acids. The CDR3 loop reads CATTLSLSSGAPYNEQFF. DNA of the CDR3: TGTGCCACCACCCTGTCCCTGTCTAGCGGGGCACCCTACAATGAGCAGTTCTTC.

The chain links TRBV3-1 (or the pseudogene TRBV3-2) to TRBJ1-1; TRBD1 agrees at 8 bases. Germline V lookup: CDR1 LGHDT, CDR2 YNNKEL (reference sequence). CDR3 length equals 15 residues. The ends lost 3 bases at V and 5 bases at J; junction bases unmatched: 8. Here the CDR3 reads CASSQTGAGYTEAFF. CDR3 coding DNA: TGTGCCAGCAGCCAGACAGGGGCGGGATATACTGAAGCTTTCTTT.

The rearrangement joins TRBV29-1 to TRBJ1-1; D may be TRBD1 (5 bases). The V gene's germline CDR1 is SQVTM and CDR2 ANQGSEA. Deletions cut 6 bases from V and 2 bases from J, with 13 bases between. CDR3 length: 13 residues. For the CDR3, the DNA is TGCAGCGTCGCGGGGGGATTTAACACTGAAGCTTTCTTT. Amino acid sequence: CSVAGGFNTEAFF.

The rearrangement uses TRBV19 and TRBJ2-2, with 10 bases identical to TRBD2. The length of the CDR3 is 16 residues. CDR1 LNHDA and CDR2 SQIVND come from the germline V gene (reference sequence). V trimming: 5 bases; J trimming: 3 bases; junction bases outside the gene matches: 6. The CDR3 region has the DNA TGTGCCAGTAGTGTTTCTAGCGGGGGTCACACCGGGGAGCTGTTTTTT. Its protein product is CASSVSSGGHTGELFF.

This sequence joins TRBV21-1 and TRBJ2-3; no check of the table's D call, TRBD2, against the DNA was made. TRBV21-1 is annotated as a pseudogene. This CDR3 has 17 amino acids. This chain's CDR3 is CASSKVSATSGVYTQYF. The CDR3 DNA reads TGTGCCAGCAGCAAAGTGTCCGCGACCTCCGGGGTATATACGCAGTATTTT.

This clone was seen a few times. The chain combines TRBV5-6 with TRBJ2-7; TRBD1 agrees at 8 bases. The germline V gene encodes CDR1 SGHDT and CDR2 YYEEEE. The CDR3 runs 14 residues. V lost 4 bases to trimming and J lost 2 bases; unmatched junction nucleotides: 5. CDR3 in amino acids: CASSNRGIAYEQYF. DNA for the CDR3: TGTGCCAGCAGCAACAGGGGGATCGCCTACGAGCAGTACTTC.

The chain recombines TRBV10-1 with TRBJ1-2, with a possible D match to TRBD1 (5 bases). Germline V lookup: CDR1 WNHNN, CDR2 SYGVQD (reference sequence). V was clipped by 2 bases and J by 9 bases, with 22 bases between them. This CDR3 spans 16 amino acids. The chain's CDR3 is CASSEGQGGSTLSYTF. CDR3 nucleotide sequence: TGCGCCAGCAGTGAGGGGCAGGGAGGATCGACTTTGAGCTACACCTTC.

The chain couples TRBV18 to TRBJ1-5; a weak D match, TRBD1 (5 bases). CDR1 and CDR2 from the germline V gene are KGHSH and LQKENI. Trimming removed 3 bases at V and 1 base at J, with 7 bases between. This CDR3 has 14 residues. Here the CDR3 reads CASSPTASNQPQHF. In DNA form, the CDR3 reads TGTGCCAGCTCACCGACAGCGAGCAATCAGCCCCAGCATTTT.

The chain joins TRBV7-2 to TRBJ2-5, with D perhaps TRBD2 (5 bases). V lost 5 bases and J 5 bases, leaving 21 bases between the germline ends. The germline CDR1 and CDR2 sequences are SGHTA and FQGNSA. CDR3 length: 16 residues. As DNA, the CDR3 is TGTGCCAGCAGCCCGGTCGGGGTGTCCGTATCCGAGACCCAGTACTTC. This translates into CASSPVGVSVSETQYF.

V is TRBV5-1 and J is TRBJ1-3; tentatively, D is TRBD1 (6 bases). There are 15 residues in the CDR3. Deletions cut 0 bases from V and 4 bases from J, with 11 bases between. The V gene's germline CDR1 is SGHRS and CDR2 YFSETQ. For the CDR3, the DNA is TGCGCCAGCAGCTTGGATACAGGGATGGGAAACACCATATATTTT. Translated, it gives CASSLDTGMGNTIYF.

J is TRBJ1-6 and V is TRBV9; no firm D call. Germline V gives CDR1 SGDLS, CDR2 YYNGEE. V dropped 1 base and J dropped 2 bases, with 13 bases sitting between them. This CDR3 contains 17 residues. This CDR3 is CASSVTPEVAYNSPLHF. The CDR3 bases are TGTGCCAGCAGCGTAACCCCAGAGGTGGCCTATAATTCACCCCTCCACTTT. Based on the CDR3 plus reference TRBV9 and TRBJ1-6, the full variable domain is DSGVTQTPKHLITATGQRVTLRCSPRSGDLSVYWYQQSLDQGLQFLIQYYNGEERAKGNILERFSAQQFPDLHSELNLSSLELGDSALYFCASSVTPEVAYNSPLHFGNGTRLTVT.

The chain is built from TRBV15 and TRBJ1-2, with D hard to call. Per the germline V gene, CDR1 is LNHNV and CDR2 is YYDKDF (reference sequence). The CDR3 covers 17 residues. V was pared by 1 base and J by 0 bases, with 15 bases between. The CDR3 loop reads CATSRGAGLVANYGYTF. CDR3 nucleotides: TGTGCCACCAGCAGAGGGGCGGGCCTGGTAGCTAACTATGGCTACACCTTC.

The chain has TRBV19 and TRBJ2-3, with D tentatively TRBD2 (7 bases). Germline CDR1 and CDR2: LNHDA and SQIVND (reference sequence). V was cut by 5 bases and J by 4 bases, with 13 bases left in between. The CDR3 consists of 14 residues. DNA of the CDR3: TGTGCCAGTAGTTCGCGGGGGCCGGCAGATACGCAGTATTTT. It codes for CASSSRGPADTQYF.

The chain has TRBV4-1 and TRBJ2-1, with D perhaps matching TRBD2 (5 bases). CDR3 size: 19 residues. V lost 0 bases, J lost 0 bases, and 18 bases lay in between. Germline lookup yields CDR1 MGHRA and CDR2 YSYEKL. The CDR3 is CASSQEVLGSGSSYNEQFF. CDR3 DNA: TGCGCCAGCAGCCAAGAAGTGTTAGGGTCGGGGAGCTCCTACAATGAGCAGTTCTTC.

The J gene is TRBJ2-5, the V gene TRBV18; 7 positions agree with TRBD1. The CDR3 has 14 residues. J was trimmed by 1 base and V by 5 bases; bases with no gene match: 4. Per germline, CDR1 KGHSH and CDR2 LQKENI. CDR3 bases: TGTGCCAGCTCATTGGACAGGCTCCAAGAGACCCAGTACTTC. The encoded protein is CASSLDRLQETQYF.

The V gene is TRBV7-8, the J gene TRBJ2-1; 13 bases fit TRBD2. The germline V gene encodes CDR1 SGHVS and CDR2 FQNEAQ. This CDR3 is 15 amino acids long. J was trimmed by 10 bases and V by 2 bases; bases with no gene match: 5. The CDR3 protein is CASSLMTSGGSEQFF. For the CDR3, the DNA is TGTGCCAGCAGCTTAATGACTAGCGGGGGGTCCGAGCAGTTCTTC.

This CDR3 is CASSQVGQYNSPLHF. In DNA form, the CDR3 reads TGCGCCAGCAGCCAAGTTGGACAGTATAATTCACCCCTCCACTTT. V and J are TRBV4-3 and TRBJ1-6; tentative D call: TRBD1 (6 bases). Germline-derived CDR1 and CDR2 are LGHNA and YSLEER. V dropped 1 base and J dropped 4 bases, with 8 bases sitting between them. The CDR3 has 15 amino acids.

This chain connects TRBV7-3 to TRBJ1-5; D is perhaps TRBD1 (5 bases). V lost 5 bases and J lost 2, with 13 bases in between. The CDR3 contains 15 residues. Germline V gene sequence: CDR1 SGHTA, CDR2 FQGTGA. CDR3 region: CASSVPRGGNQPQHF. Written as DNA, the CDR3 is TGTGCCAGCAGCGTCCCAAGGGGTGGCAATCAGCCCCAGCATTTT.